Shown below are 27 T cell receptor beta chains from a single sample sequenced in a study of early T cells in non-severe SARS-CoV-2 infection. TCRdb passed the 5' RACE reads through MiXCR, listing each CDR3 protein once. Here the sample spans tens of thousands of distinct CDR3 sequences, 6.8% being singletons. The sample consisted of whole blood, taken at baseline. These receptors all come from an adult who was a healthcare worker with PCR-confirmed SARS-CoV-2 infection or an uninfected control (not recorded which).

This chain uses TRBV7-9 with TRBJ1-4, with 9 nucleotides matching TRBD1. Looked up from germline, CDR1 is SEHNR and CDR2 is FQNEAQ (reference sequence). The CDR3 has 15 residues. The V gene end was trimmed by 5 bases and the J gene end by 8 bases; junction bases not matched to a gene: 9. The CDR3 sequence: CASSQGQGYSEKLFF. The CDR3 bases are TGTGCCAGCAGCCAGGGACAGGGTTACTCGGAAAAACTGTTTTTT.

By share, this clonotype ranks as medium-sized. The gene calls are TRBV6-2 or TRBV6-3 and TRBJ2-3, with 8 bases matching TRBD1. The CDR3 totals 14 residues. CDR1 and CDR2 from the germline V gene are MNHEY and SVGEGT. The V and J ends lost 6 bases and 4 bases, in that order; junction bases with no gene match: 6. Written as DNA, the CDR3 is TGTGCCAGCAGACTCCCGGGACAGGCAGATACGCAGTATTTT. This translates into CASRLPGQADTQYF.

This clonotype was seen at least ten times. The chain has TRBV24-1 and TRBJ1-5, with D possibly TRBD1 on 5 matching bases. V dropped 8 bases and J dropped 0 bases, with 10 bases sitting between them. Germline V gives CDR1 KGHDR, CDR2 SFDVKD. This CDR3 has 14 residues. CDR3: CATTDSHSNQPQHF. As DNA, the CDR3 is TGTGCCACCACCGACAGCCATAGCAATCAGCCCCAGCATTTT.

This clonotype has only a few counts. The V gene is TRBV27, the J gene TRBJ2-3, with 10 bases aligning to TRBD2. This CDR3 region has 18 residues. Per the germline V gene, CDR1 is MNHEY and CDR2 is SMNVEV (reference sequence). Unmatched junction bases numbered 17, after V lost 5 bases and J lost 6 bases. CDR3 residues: CASSPLPGASGSGDTQYF. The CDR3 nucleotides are TGTGCCAGCAGTCCACTACCTGGGGCTAGCGGGAGTGGCGATACGCAGTATTTT.

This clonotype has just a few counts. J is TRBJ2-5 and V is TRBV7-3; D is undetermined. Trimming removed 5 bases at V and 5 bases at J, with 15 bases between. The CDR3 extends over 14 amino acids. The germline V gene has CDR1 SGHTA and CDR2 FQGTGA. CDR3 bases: TGTGCCAGCAGCACAATGAATGGGATGGAGACCCAGTACTTC. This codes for CASSTMNGMETQYF.

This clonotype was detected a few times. CDR3 sequence (DNA): TGTGCCAGCAGCTTAGTTACCGGCGGGCAACTGTACGAGCAGTACTTC. It yields the protein CASSLVTGGQLYEQYF. V usage is TRBV7-6 and J usage is TRBJ2-7; D is perhaps TRBD2 (5 bases). Germline lookup yields CDR1 SGHVS and CDR2 FNYEAQ. The CDR3 runs to 16 residues. Trimming pared 1 base from V and 4 bases from J, leaving 17 bases between. Full variable domain (outside the CDR3, taken from reference TRBV7-6 and TRBJ2-7): GAGVSQSPRYKVTKRGQDVALRCDPISGHVSLYWYRQALGQGPEFLTYFNYEAQQDKSGLPNDRFSAERPEGSISTLTIQRTEQRDSAMYRCASSLVTGGQLYEQYFGPGTRLTVT.

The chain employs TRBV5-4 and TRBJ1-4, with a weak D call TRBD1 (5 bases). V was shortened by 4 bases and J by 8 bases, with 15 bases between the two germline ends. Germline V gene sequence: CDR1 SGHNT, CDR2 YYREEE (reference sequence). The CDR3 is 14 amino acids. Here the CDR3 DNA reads TGTGCCAGCAGCCCGAAGGGGCAGGAAGAAAAACTGTTTTTT. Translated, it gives CASSPKGQEEKLFF.

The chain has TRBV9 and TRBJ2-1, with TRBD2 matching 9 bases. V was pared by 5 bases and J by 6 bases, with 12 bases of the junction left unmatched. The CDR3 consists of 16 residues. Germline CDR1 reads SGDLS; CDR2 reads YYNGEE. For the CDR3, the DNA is TGTGCCAGCAGTCTTACTGTAGCGGGAGCATCCAATGAGCAGTTCTTC. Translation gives CASSLTVAGASNEQFF.

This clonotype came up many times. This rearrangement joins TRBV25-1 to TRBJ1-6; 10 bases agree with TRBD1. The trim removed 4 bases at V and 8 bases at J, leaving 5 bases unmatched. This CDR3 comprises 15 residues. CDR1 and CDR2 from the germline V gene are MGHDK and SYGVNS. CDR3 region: CASSGKTGGYSPLHF. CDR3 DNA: TGTGCCAGCAGTGGCAAGACAGGGGGCTATTCACCCCTCCACTTT. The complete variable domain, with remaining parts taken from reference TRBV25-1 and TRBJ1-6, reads EADIYQTPRYLVIGTGKKITLECSQTMGHDKMYWYQQDPGMELHLIHYSYGVNSTEKGDLSSESTVSRIRTEHFPLTLESARPSHTSQYLCASSGKTGGYSPLHFGNGTRLTVT.

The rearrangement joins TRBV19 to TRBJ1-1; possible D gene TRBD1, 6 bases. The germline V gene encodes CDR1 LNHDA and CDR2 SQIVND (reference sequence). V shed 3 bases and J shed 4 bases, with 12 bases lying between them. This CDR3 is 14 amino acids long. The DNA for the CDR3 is TGTGCCAGTAGTATTTCGCAGGGGCGCACTGAAGCTTTCTTT. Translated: CASSISQGRTEAFF.

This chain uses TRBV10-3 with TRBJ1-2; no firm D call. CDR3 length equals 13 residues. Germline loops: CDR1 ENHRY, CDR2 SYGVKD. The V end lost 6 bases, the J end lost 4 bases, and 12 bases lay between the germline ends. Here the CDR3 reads CAISPTLSYGYTF. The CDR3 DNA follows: TGTGCCATCAGCCCCACACTGAGCTATGGCTACACCTTC.

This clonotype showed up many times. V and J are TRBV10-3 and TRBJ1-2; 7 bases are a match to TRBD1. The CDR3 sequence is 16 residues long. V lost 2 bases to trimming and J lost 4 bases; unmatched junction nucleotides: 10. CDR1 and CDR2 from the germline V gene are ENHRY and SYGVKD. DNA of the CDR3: TGTGCCATCAGTGAGGAACACAGGGGCCCGGCCTATGGCTACACCTTC. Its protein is CAISEEHRGPAYGYTF.

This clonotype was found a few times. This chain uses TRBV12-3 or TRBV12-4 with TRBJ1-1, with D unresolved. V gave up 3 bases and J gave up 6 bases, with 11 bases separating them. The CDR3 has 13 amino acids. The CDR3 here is CASSLAAYSEAFF. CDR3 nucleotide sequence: TGTGCCAGCAGTTTGGCGGCCTACTCTGAAGCTTTCTTT.

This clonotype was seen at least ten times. DNA for the CDR3: TGTGCCACCAGCAGAGAAGGAGAGACCCAGTACTTC. Protein: CATSREGETQYF. J is TRBJ2-5 and V is TRBV15, with D unresolved. CDR1 and CDR2 (germline): LNHNV, YYDKDF (reference sequence). This CDR3 is 12 amino acids long. Trimming removed 0 bases at V and 4 bases at J, with 3 bases between.

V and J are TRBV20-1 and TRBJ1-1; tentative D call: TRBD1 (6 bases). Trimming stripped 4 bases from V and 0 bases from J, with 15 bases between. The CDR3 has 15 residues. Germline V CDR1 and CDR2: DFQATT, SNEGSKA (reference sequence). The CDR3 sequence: CSATWLGGMNTEAFF. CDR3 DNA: TGCAGTGCTACATGGCTCGGGGGCATGAACACTGAAGCTTTCTTT.

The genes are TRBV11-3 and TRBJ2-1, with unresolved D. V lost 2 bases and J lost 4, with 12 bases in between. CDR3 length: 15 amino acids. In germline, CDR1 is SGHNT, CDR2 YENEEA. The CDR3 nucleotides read TGTGCCAGCAGCTTATTTGGTTCCGAGTACAATGAGCAGTTCTTC. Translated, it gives CASSLFGSEYNEQFF. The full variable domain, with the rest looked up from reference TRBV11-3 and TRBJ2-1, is EAGVVQSPRYKIIEKKQPVAFWCNPISGHNTLYWYLQNLGQGPELLIRYENEEAVDDSQLPKDRFSAERLKGVDSTLKIQPAELGDSAVYLCASSLFGSEYNEQFFGPGTRLTVL.

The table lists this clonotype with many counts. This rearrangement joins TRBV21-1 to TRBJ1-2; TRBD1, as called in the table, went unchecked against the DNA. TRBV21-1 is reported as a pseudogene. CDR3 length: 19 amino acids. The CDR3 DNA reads TGTGCCAGCAGCAAAGGCGGCAGGGGCTCCAAGTTAGCTAACTATGGCTACACCTTC. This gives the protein CASSKGGRGSKLANYGYTF.

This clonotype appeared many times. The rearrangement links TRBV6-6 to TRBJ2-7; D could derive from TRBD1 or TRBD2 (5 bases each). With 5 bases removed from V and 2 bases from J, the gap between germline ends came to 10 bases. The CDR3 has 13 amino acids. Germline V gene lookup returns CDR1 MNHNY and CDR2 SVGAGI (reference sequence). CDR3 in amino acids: CASSVQGAYEQYF. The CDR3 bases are TGTGCCAGCAGTGTGCAGGGAGCCTACGAGCAGTACTTC.

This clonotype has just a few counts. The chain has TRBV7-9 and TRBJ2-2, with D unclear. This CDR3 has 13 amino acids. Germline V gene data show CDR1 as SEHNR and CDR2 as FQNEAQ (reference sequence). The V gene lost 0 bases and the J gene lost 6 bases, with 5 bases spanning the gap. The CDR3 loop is CASSLAGSGELFF. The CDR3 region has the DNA TGTGCCAGCAGCTTAGCCGGGTCCGGGGAGCTGTTTTTT.

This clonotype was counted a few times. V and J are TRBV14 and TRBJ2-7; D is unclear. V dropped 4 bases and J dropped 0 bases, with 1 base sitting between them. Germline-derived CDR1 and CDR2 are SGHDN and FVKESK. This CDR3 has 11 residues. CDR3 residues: CASSPSYEQYF. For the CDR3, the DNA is TGTGCCAGCAGCCCCTCCTACGAGCAGTACTTC.

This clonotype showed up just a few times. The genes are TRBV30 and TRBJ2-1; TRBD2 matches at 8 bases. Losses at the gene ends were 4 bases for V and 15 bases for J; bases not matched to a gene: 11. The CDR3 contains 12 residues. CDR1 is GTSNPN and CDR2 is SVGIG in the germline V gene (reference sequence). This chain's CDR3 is CAWNHPAGEGFF. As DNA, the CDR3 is TGTGCCTGGAACCATCCAGCGGGAGAGGGGTTCTTC.

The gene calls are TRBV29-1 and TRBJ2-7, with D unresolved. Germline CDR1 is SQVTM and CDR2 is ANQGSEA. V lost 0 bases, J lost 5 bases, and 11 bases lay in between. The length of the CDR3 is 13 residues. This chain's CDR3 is CSVEDRIRDEQYF. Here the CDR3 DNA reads TGCAGCGTTGAAGATCGGATCCGGGACGAGCAGTACTTC.

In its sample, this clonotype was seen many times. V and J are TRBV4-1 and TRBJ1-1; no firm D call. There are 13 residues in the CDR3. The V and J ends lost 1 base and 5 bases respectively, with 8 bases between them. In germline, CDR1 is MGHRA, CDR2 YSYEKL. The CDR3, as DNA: TGCGCCAGCAGCCAAGGAGGTATGACTGAAGCTTTCTTT. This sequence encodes CASSQGGMTEAFF.

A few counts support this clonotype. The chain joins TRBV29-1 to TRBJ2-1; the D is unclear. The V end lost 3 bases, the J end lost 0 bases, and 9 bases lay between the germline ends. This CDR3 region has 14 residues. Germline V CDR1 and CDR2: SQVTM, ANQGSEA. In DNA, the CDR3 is TGCAGCGTTGATGCAGTGCGCTCCTACAATGAGCAGTTCTTC. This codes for CSVDAVRSYNEQFF.

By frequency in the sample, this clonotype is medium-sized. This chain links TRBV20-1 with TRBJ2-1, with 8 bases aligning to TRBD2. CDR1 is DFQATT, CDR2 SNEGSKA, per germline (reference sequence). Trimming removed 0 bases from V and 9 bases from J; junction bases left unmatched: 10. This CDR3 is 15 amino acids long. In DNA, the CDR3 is TGCAGTGCTAGAGATCCGGCGGGAGGTCCAGGTGAGCAGTTCTTC. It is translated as CSARDPAGGPGEQFF.

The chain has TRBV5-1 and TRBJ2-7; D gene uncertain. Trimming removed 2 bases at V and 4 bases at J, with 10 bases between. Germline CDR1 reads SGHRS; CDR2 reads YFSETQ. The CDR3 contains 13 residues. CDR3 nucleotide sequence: TGCGCCAGCAGCTTTAATGTTCAATACGAGCAGTACTTC. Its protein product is CASSFNVQYEQYF.

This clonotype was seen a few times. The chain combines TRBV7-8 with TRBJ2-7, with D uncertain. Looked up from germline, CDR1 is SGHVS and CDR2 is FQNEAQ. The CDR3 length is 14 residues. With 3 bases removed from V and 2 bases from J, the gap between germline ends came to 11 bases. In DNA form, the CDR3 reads TGTGCCAGCAGCTTGGCCCTTCTTGCCTACGAGCAGTACTTC. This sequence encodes CASSLALLAYEQYF.